This T cell receptor beta chain was recorded in a study of CXCR3-negative and CXCR3-positive naive CD8 T cells. Study conclusions and caveats: Naive cells with CXCR3 showed TRB CDR3s that were more hydrophobic than those in CXCR3-negative naive cells.

UMI-labeled 5' RACE TRB cDNA libraries were prepared from the cells. TCRdb reworked the 5' RACE reads into one entry per CDR3 protein, no DNA. This sample's table reports tens of thousands of distinct CDR3 sequences. On this clonotype: Its antigen is currently unknown.

Germline loops: CDR1 DFQATT, CDR2 SNEGSKA (reference sequence). The CDR3 totals 18 residues. The sample was naive CXCR3+ CD8+ T cells from blood. The subset denotes: CD45RO-CCR7+CD27+CD95- naive CD8+ T cells expressing CXCR3 (TNR3+). The source of this sequence is a human donor in good health. Some clones in this sample may be carry-over from other donors' samples. The rearrangement links TRBV20-1 to TRBJ1-6; TCRdb indicates TRBD1, and absent DNA this call remains unverified. CDR3 in amino acids: CSATQNLAGQGILSPLHF.